This T cell receptor beta chain was identified during a study of T cell responses to AZD1222 COVID-19 vaccine. Notes on the study in general: The study found Spike-specific TCR breadth and depth rose after two AZD1222 doses. Researchers report vaccine-associated CD4 TCRs spanning spike, with dominance at 160-218 and 743-854.

Sequenced by immunoSEQ multiplex PCR; TCRdb stores in-frame clones only, minus some. This sample has about 94,000 clones; around 87% occur once, and the top ten carry 9% to 13%. Timing groups of about 4 and about 12 weeks for second doses were pooled. This clone has only one observation. What it binds is not known. The source was peripheral blood, collected 28 days after the second AZD1222 dose. The TCR was taken from an adult who received the AZD1222 COVID-19 vaccine.

CDR3 loop: CASSPRSFNYGYTF. The DNA for the CDR3 is TGTGCCAGCAGCCCCAGATCCTTTAACTATGGCTACACCTTC. This sequence joins TRBV7-9 and TRBJ1-2, with D hard to call. The length of the CDR3 is 14 residues. Germline values: CDR1 SEHNR, CDR2 FQNEAQ (reference sequence). With 5 bases removed from V and 1 base from J, the gap between germline ends came to 11 bases.